This TCR beta chain was recovered during a study of T-cell reconstitution after alpha-beta-depleted transplantation in children. The CDR3 is 13 residues long. Germline-derived CDR1 and CDR2 are SGDLS and YYNGEE. V lost 0 bases to trimming and J lost 8 bases, with 11 bases between them. Findings of the study overall: Day-60 TCRbeta diversity that was high in some patients was derived from surviving recipient T cells and thymic progenitors. Roughly two months post-transplant, alpha-beta T cells reportedly originated from several hundred graft clones that had expanded.

This sample's TCRbeta library carried unique molecular identifier barcodes. One entry per CDR3 protein, called by TCRdb with MiXCR from the PCR reads. The sample carries 490,000 or so distinct CDR3 sequences, over 9.5% recorded once. This clonotype was detected many times. Its antigen is currently unknown. The genes are TRBV9 and TRBJ1-2, with D uncertain. The sequence came from a child aged 2-15 years with inherited bone marrow failure, due to receive a stem cell transplant. The sample in question was PBMCs, obtained before TCRalphabeta/CD19-depleted stem cell transplant. The CDR3: CASSVGARRGYTF. Here the CDR3 DNA reads TGTGCCAGCAGCGTAGGGGCCCGAAGGGGCTACACCTTC.